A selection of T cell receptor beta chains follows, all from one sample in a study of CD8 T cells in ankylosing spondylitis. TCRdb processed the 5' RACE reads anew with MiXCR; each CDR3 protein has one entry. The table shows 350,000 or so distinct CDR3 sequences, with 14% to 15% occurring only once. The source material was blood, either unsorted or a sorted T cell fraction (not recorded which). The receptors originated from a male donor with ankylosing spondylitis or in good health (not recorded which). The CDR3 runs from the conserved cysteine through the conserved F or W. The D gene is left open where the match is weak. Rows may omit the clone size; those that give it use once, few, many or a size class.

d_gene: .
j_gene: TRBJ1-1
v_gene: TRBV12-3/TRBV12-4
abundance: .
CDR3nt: TGTGCCAGCAGTCCCTCGGGAGTGAACACTGAAGCTTTCTTT
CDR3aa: CASSPSGVNTEAFF

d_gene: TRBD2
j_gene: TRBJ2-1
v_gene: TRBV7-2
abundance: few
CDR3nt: TGTGCCAGCAGCTTATACGGGAGGATACACAATGAGCAGTTCTTC
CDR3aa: CASSLYGRIHNEQFF

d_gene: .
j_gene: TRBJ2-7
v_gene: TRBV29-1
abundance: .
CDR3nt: TGCAGCGCTGGCGGGAACGAGCAGTACTTC
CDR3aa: CSAGGNEQYF

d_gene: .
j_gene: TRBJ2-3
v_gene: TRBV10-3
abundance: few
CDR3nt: TGTGCCATCGGGCCATTCACAGATACGCAGTATTTT
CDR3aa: CAIGPFTDTQYF

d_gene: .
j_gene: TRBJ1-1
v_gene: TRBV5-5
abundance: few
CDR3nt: TGTGCCAGCAGCTTTACCCGGATCACTGAAGCTTTCTTT
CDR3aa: CASSFTRITEAFF

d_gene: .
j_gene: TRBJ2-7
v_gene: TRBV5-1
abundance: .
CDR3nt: TGCGCCAGCAGCTTGGCCGGGGCGGGGATCTCCTACGAGCAGTACTTC
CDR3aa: CASSLAGAGISYEQYF

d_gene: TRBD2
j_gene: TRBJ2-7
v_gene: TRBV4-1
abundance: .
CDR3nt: TGCGCCAGCAGCCAAGACGGGGGACTAGCGGTCTCCTACGAGCAGTACTTC
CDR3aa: CASSQDGGLAVSYEQYF

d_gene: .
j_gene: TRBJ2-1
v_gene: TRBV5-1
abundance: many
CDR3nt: TGCGCCAGCAGCGTGAGTACGAACTCCAATGAGCAGTTCTTC
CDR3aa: CASSVSTNSNEQFF

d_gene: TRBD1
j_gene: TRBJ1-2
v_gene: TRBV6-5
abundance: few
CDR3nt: TGTGCCAGCCGCGACAGGGCGTATGGCTACACCTTC
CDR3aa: CASRDRAYGYTF

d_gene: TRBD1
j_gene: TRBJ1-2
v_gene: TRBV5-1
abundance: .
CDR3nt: TGCGCCAGCGCCGTCATTTCCGGGACAGCTAACTATGGCTACACCTTC
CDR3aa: CASAVISGTANYGYTF

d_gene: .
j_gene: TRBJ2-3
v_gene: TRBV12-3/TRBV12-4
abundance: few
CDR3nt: TGTGCCAGCAGTCCAGGAGGGGCGAGGGCAGATACGCAGTATTTT
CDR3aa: CASSPGGARADTQYF

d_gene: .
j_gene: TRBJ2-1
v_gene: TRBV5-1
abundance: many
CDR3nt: TGCGCCAGCAGCTTGCCCGGAAATGAGCAGTTCTTC
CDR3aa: CASSLPGNEQFF

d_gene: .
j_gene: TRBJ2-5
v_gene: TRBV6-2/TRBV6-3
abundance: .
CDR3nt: TGTGCCAGCAGTGGCCTGACTATCCAAGAGACCCAGTACTTC
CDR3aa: CASSGLTIQETQYF

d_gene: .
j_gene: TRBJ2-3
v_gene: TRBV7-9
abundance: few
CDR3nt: TGTGCCAGCTCCACCCCAGCTTACACAGATACGCAGTATTTT
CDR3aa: CASSTPAYTDTQYF

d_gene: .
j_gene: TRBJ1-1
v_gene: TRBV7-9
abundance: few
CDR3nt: TGTGCCAGCACCTTTAATACAGAGAACACTGAAGCTTTCTTT
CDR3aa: CASTFNTENTEAFF

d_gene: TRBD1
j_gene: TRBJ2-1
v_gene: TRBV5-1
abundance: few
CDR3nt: TGCGCCAGCAGCTTGTTGACAGGGTCCTACAATGAGCAGTTCTTC
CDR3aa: CASSLLTGSYNEQFF

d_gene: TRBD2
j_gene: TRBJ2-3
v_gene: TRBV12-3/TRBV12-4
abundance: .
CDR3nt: TGTGCCAGCAGTTTACCCCTAAAAGGGCTAGCGGGGATACCTAGCACAGATACGCAGTATTTT
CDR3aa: CASSLPLKGLAGIPSTDTQYF

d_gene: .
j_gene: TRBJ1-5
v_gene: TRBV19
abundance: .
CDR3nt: TGTGCCAGTAGTCCCGGACATCCCTATCAGCCCCAGCATTTT
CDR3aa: CASSPGHPYQPQHF

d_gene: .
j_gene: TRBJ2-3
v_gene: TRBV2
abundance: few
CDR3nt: TGTGCCAGCGGAGTGGTCACAGATACGCAGTATTTT
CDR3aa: CASGVVTDTQYF

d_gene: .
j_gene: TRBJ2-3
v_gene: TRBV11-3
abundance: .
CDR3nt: TGTGCCAGCAGCCGAGACGCCACAGATACGCAGTATTTT
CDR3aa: CASSRDATDTQYF

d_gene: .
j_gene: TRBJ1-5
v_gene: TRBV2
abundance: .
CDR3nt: TGTGCCAGCAGTGGGAGCACCCCAGGGATTCAGCCCCAGCATTTT
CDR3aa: CASSGSTPGIQPQHF

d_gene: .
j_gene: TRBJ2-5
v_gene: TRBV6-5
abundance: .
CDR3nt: TGTGCCAGCAGTTCACAGGACTCAGAGACCCAGTACTTC
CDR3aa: CASSSQDSETQYF